Sequencing of this T cell receptor (beta chain) was carried out in a study of response to subunit inactivated influenza vaccine. One entry per CDR3 protein, called by TCRdb with MiXCR from the RT-PCR reads. The sample shows about 620,000 distinct CDR3 sequences, approximately 10% of them seen only once. This clonotype was recorded a few times. The CDR3 has 14 residues. Trimming removed 5 bases from V and 2 bases from J, with 10 bases in between. This sample was shared with a second study, whose subject was T cells expressing NK-cell markers. This second study says: Researchers built TCR beta cDNA using 5'RACE template switching with UMIs. Sorted CD3+CD56+NKG2C+, CD3+CD56+NKG2C- and CD3+CD56-NKG2C+ T cells provided the TCR beta repertoires. Seven donors tested HCMV-seropositive and one tested seronegative among the eight sequenced. Once again these clonotypes came out on top in the CD3+CD56-NKG2C+ fraction of four donors.

This clonotype was obtained from a man between 45 and 60 years old who received an inactivated influenza vaccine. The sample here was PBMCs from blood, taken on the day of vaccination. The gene calls are TRBV12-3 or TRBV12-4 and TRBJ1-3; perhaps TRBD1 as D (5 bases). The chain's CDR3 is CASSRRGTGNTIYF. CDR3 in DNA: TGTGCCAGCAGTCGCCGGGGGACTGGAAACACCATATATTTT.